The T cell receptor beta chain described here comes from a study of blood T cell repertoires in COVID-19. About the study: The samples span acute and convalescent COVID-19 from the United States, Italy and Spain.

Losses at the gene ends were 0 bases for V and 3 bases for J; bases not matched to a gene: 1. Germline V lookup: CDR1 SGHNT, CDR2 YYREEE (reference sequence). The CDR3 runs 15 residues. The repertoire was sequenced with immunoSEQ multiplex PCR; TCRdb's copy has only in-frame clones and lacks some. The sample lists roughly 240,000 clones, about 85% occurring once. The gene calls are TRBV5-4 and TRBJ2-7, with 12 bases aligning to TRBD2. Sequencing used peripheral blood. The origin of this receptor is a man younger than 35 with active or convalescent COVID-19. This CDR3 is CASSLASGGGYEQYF. CDR3 nucleotide sequence: TGTGCCAGCAGCTTGGCTAGCGGGGGGGGCTACGAGCAGTACTTC.